This entry is about one T cell receptor (beta chain). Its cognate antigen is unknown. At one of its ends the junction is not consistent with the germline gene, which may arise from a read error. This specimen belongs to a study of cytomegalovirus exposure and HLA in healthy donors. Study results and caveats: Sequencing had likely introduced a cluster of highly shared sequence variants as an artifact. It was taken for granted in presence/absence analyses that sequencing depth across donors was roughly uniform. The classifier reportedly diagnosed cytomegalovirus status with high sensitivity and specificity.

Researchers ran the PCR with 60 Vbeta and 13 Jbeta primers. Study processing details: As a later analysis found, there were 70 million to 80 million unique TCR beta chains, of which roughly 11 million were shared. Here immunoSEQ multiplex PCR was the method, and the copy in TCRdb shows in-frame clones only, minus some. The V and J calls and clone size were taken over from that table, and D and trimming were inferred from the DNA. The table includes about 190,000 clones, roughly 87% detected once. The sequencing input was PBMCs. The origin of this receptor is a boy between 2 and 15 years old in good health and CMV-seronegative.

The CDR3 region is CSSSPRGGEHEQYF. The CDR3 nucleotides read TGTTCCAGCAGCCCTAGGGGGGGTGAGCACGAGCAGTACTTC. The chain recombines TRBV7-9 with TRBJ2-7; tentative D call: TRBD2 (7 bases). Per the germline V gene, CDR1 is SEHNR and CDR2 is FQNEAQ (reference sequence). CDR3 length: 14 amino acids.